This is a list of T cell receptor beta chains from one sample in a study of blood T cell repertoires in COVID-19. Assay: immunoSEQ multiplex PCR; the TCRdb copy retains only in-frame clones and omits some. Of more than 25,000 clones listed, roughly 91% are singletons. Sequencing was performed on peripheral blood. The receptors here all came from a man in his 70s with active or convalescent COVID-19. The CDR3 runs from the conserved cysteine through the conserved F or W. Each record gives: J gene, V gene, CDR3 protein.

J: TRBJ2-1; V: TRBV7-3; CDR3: CASSLRRMTGYLASSYNEQFF
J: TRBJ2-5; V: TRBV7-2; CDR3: CASSLGRTGVQETQYF
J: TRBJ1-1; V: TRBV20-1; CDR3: CSASILQGKAFF
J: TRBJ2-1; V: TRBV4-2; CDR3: CASSHNSGKDEQFF
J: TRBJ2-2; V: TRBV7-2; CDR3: CASSLGASGGENTGELFF
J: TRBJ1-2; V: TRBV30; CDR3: CAWSASDRVTRYTF
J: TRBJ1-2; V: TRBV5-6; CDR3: CASSLAFSYGYTF
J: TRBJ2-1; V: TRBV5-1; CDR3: CASSSIAGVGNEQFF
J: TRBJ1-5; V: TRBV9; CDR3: CASSPAGNQPQHF
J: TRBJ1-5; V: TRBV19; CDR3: CASRTGGRYQPQHF
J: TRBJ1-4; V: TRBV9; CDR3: CASSQERGGLATNEKLFF
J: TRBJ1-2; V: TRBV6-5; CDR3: CASSWIPGQGADGYTF
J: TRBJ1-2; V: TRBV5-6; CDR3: CASMRNYGYTF
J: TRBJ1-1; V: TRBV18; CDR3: CAGAYQPTEAFF
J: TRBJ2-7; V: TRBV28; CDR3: CASRTNQGNYEQYF
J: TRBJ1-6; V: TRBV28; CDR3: CASSADSIHNSPLHF
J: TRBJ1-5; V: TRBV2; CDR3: CASNGEAASNQPQHF
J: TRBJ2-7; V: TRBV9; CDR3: CASSVGTGGFYEQYF
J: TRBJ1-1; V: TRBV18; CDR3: CASSPRTGGGTEAFF
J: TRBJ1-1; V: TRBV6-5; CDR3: CASTEAVRGAFF
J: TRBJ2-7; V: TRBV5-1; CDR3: CASSRGQGIDEQYF
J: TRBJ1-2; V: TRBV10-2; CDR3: CASMRDSYGYTF
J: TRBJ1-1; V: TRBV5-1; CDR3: CASSLGGFLNTEAFF
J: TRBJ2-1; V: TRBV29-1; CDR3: CSVEMRSGRMYEQFF
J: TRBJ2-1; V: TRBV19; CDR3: CASSQLAGVFGEQFF
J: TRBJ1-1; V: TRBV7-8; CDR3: CASSRDGVYTEAFF
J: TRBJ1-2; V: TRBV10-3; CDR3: CAISEQTNYGYTF
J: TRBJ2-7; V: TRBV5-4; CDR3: CASSLKEDEQYF
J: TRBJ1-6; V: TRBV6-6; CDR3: CASRPPTTGGQSPLHF
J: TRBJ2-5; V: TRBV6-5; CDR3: CASSSRSRGETQYF
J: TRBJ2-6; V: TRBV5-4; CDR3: CASSLGGPSGANVLTF
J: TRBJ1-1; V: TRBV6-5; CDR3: CASTPKVSTEAFF
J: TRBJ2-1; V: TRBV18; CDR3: CASSLYTGTAYNEQFF
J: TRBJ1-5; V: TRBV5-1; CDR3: CASSPGQGNNQPQHF
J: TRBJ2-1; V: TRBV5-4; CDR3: CASSLDGLAGNEQFF
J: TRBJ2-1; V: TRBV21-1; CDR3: CASSKPGQGPSDEQFF
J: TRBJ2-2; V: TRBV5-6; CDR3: CASTKTGGLSTGELFF
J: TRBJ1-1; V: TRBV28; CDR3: CASSLWSGPNTEAFF